The 29 T cell receptor beta chains reported below all come from one sample, sequenced in a study of control samples from healthy donors and cancer patients. The data were produced by immunoSEQ multiplex PCR, yet TCRdb's version contains in-frame clones alone and is incomplete. The table records roughly 130,000 clones, less than 95% of them present only once. Input material: blood. These receptors all come from a man younger than 35 in good health.

V gene TRBV7-9 combines with J gene TRBJ1-4; D call uncertain. V lost 5 bases and J lost 8, with 18 bases in between. CDR3 length: 15 amino acids. Germline V gives CDR1 SEHNR, CDR2 FQNEAQ (reference sequence). The CDR3 DNA is TGTGCCAGCAGCGTTTTAATAGCAGTCCGCGAAAAACTGTTTTTT. Amino acid sequence: CASSVLIAVREKLFF.

The chain joins TRBV7-6 to TRBJ2-7; TRBD1 is a possible D gene (5 bases). This CDR3 spans 14 amino acids. V gave up 1 base and J gave up 3 bases, with 10 bases separating them. Germline CDR1 SGHVS, CDR2 FNYEAQ. DNA of the CDR3: TGTGCCAGCAGCTTAGGATCCCAGGGCTACGAGCAGTACTTC. Encoded protein: CASSLGSQGYEQYF.

A single count supports this clone. The chain uses TRBV2 and TRBJ1-2; 10 bases agree with TRBD1. CDR1 and CDR2 (germline): SNHLY, FYNNEI. The CDR3 is 16 amino acids. J lost 2 bases, V lost 7 bases, and 10 bases had no gene match. The CDR3 is CASTQTGGFANYGYTF. The CDR3, as DNA: TGTGCCAGCACCCAGACAGGGGGCTTCGCAAACTATGGCTACACCTTC.

This chain links TRBV27 with TRBJ2-6; either TRBD1 or TRBD2 may fit D (5 bases each). This CDR3 region has 17 residues. Trimming removed 2 bases at V and 0 bases at J, with 11 bases between. CDR1 MNHEY and CDR2 SMNVEV come from the germline V gene (reference sequence). The chain's CDR3 is CASSLRGRYSGANVLTF. In DNA form, the CDR3 reads TGTGCCAGCAGTTTAAGGGGACGGTACTCTGGGGCCAACGTCCTGACTTTC.

The chain employs TRBV3-1 (or the pseudogene TRBV3-2) and TRBJ2-2; the D call may be TRBD1 or TRBD2 (5 bases each). The CDR3 has 19 residues. CDR1 and CDR2 (germline): LGHDT, YNNKEL (reference sequence). The germline V and J ends were trimmed by 0 bases and 2 bases, with 19 bases remaining between them. CDR3 DNA: TGTGCCAGCAGCCAAGAGGGGGACCGGGGTTGGATAAACACCGGGGAGCTGTTTTTT. This gives the protein CASSQEGDRGWINTGELFF.

The chain links TRBV4-2 to TRBJ1-5, with TRBD1 as a possible D gene (6 bases). CDR3 length equals 15 residues. CDR1 and CDR2 from the germline V gene are LGHNA and YNFKEQ. V lost 7 bases and J 7 bases, leaving 20 bases between the germline ends. The CDR3 loop is CASTREGGLGQPQHF. In DNA, the CDR3 is TGTGCCAGCACCAGGGAGGGGGGTCTGGGACAGCCCCAGCATTTT.

The chain recombines TRBV19 with TRBJ1-2; TRBD1 might be the D (5 bases). V was pared by 3 bases and J by 3 bases, with 11 bases between. This CDR3 is built from 14 residues. Germline V gives CDR1 LNHDA, CDR2 SQIVND (reference sequence). CDR3 coding DNA: TGTGCCAGTAGTATGGGGCAGGCGGACTATGGCTACACCTTC. It is translated as CASSMGQADYGYTF.

A few counts support this clone. The chain employs TRBV18 and TRBJ2-5, with D perhaps matching TRBD1 or TRBD2 (5 bases each). Germline lookup yields CDR1 KGHSH and CDR2 LQKENI. This CDR3 is 15 amino acids long. Trimming took off 6 bases at V and 2 bases at J, with 16 bases between the two ends. The CDR3 nucleotides are TGTGCCAGCTCTCGACCGGGACCAAAACAAGAGACCCAGTACTTC. Translated: CASSRPGPKQETQYF.

The CDR3 DNA sequence: TGTGCCAGCAGCCTCTACAGGGATGAGACCCAGTACTTC. As protein: CASSLYRDETQYF. The chain joins TRBV7-2 to TRBJ2-5, with TRBD1 as a possible D gene (6 bases). The length of the CDR3 is 13 residues. V gave up 5 bases and J gave up 5 bases, with 12 bases separating them. Germline CDR1 SGHTA, CDR2 FQGNSA.

J is TRBJ2-1 and V is TRBV20-1, with D unclear. V dropped 5 bases and J dropped 7 bases, with 9 bases sitting between them. The germline V gene encodes CDR1 DFQATT and CDR2 SNEGSKA (reference sequence). The CDR3 sequence is 11 residues long. The CDR3 DNA follows: TGCAGTGCTTTACCGTTAAATGAGCAGTTCTTC. Translating gives CSALPLNEQFF.

The chain recombines TRBV5-1 with TRBJ2-2; D call uncertain. V was clipped by 1 base and J by 3 bases, with 7 bases between them. Germline-derived CDR1 and CDR2 are SGHRS and YFSETQ. The CDR3 has 14 residues. The CDR3, as DNA: TGCGCCAGCAGCTTGAGTCCGGACACCGGGGAGCTGTTTTTT. Translated: CASSLSPDTGELFF.

The chain combines TRBV6-4 with TRBJ1-2; possibly TRBD1 for D (5 bases). V was trimmed by 3 bases and J by 8 bases, leaving 10 bases between them. The CDR3 has 12 amino acids. Germline CDR1 reads MRHNA; CDR2 reads SNTAGT. The CDR3 bases are TGTGCCAGCAGTGAATCAGGGCGAGGCTACACCTTC. Residues: CASSESGRGYTF.

V gene TRBV4-2 combines with J gene TRBJ2-2; unclear D gene. V was pared by 1 base and J by 4 bases, with 10 bases between. The CDR3 extends over 15 amino acids. Looked up from germline, CDR1 is LGHNA and CDR2 is YNFKEQ. Here the CDR3 DNA reads TGTGCCAGCAGCCAAGGACGAGCTCGCACCGGGGAGCTGTTTTTT. Translation: CASSQGRARTGELFF.

V and J are TRBV11-2 and TRBJ2-7; unclear D gene. V shed 1 base and J shed 2 bases, with 6 bases lying between them. Germline V gives CDR1 SGHAT, CDR2 FQNNGV. This CDR3 is built from 13 residues. The CDR3 sequence is CASSLGPTYEQYF. The CDR3 nucleotides are TGTGCCAGCAGCTTAGGGCCAACCTACGAGCAGTACTTC.

This clone was counted a single time. The rearrangement uses TRBV7-6 and TRBJ2-3, with 11 nucleotides matching TRBD2. Germline assignment: CDR1 SGHVS and CDR2 FNYEAQ. The length of the CDR3 is 18 residues. With V trimmed by 7 bases and J by 2 bases, 14 bases remained unmatched. The CDR3 spells CASTILAGVSPPTDTQYF. DNA of the CDR3: TGTGCCAGCACCATACTAGCGGGGGTATCCCCCCCCACAGATACGCAGTATTTT.

The chain employs TRBV7-7 and TRBJ2-5; no reliable D call. The CDR3 sequence is 13 residues long. Trimming took 1 base from V and 0 from J, leaving 3 bases between them. CDR1 is SSHAT, CDR2 FNYEAQ, per germline (reference sequence). CDR3 region: CASSLGNQETQYF. The CDR3 nucleotides read TGTGCCAGCAGCTTAGGTAACCAAGAGACCCAGTACTTC.

V is TRBV7-9 and J is TRBJ2-1; 13 bases align to TRBD2. CDR1 is SEHNR and CDR2 is FQNEAQ in the germline V gene (reference sequence). Trimming removed 1 base from V and 9 bases from J; junction bases left unmatched: 9. The CDR3 length is 17 residues. The chain's CDR3 is CASSLERGLAGTCEQFF. DNA of the CDR3: TGTGCCAGCAGCTTAGAGCGGGGACTAGCGGGGACATGTGAGCAGTTCTTC. Combining the CDR3 with reference TRBV7-9 and TRBJ2-1 gives the whole variable domain DTGVSQNPRHKITKRGQNVTFRCDPISEHNRLYWYRQTLGQGPEFLTYFQNEAQLEKSRLLSDRFSAERPKGSFSTLEIQRTEQGDSAMYLCASSLERGLAGTCEQFFGPGTRLTVL.

The chain carries TRBV3-1 (or the pseudogene TRBV3-2) and TRBJ1-5; TRBD1 might be the D (5 bases). Trimming removed 5 bases at V and 2 bases at J, with 13 bases between. The CDR3 loop spans 15 amino acids. Germline V gene sequence: CDR1 LGHDT, CDR2 YNNKEL (reference sequence). The chain's CDR3 is CASSWGTGGNQPQHF. Here the CDR3 DNA reads TGTGCCAGCAGCTGGGGGACGGGGGGCAATCAGCCCCAGCATTTT.

This sequence joins TRBV19 and TRBJ2-1; 9 positions agree with TRBD2. This CDR3 spans 15 amino acids. Germline loops: CDR1 LNHDA, CDR2 SQIVND (reference sequence). V dropped 7 bases and J dropped 0; count of bases not matched to a gene: 4. The CDR3 nucleotides are TGTGCCAGTACCGTAGCGGGGGCCTCCTACAATGAGCAGTTCTTC. Translated, it gives CASTVAGASYNEQFF.

V is TRBV5-1 and J is TRBJ1-1; TRBD1 aligns across 7 bases. Germline V gene data show CDR1 as SGHRS and CDR2 as YFSETQ. The CDR3 totals 16 residues. V lost 0 bases to trimming and J lost 1 base; unmatched junction nucleotides: 6. Here the CDR3 DNA reads TGCGCCAGCAGCTTGGACCTGACAGGGAGGAACACTGAAGCTTTCTTT. It encodes CASSLDLTGRNTEAFF.

This chain joins TRBV10-3 and TRBJ1-6, with D hard to call. V gave up 2 bases and J gave up 5 bases, with 10 bases separating them. Germline-derived CDR1 and CDR2 are ENHRY and SYGVKD. This CDR3 is 15 amino acids long. The CDR3 here is CAISEGPTHNSPLHF. The CDR3 DNA follows: TGTGCCATCAGTGAGGGGCCTACCCATAATTCACCCCTCCACTTT.

The V and J genes are TRBV4-1 and TRBJ1-3, with unresolved D. Trimming shortened V by 0 bases and J by 0 bases, and 21 bases separated the two germline ends. The germline CDR1 and CDR2 sequences are MGHRA and YSYEKL. The CDR3 is made up of 20 amino acids. The CDR3 region has the DNA TGCGCCAGCAGCCAAGATGTAGCCCGTGTCGGTGCCCTCTCTGGAAACACCATATATTTT. It translates to CASSQDVARVGALSGNTIYF.

The chain couples TRBV7-9 to TRBJ1-1; no definite D call. Germline loops: CDR1 SEHNR, CDR2 FQNEAQ (reference sequence). This CDR3 comprises 14 residues. The germline V and J ends were trimmed by 3 bases and 4 bases, with 12 bases remaining between them. DNA of the CDR3: TGTGCCAGCAGCTTCGCCCAAATAACCACTGAAGCTTTCTTT. It translates to CASSFAQITTEAFF.

The chain carries TRBV19 and TRBJ2-7; D perhaps matches TRBD1 (6 bases). Germline V CDR1 and CDR2: LNHDA, SQIVND (reference sequence). This CDR3 comprises 14 residues. The V end lost 7 bases, the J end lost 0 bases, and 13 bases lay between the germline ends. In DNA, the CDR3 is TGTGCCAGTACCGCCCACAGGGCCTCCTACGAGCAGTACTTC. This codes for CASTAHRASYEQYF.

This chain joins TRBV12-3 or TRBV12-4 and TRBJ1-2; D is undetermined. V was clipped by 7 bases and J by 8 bases, with 14 bases between them. The CDR3 has 12 residues. Here the CDR3 DNA reads TGTGCCAGCACCTCCCCCGCGCAGGGCTACACCTTC. It codes for CASTSPAQGYTF.

This chain uses TRBV3-1 (or the pseudogene TRBV3-2) with TRBJ1-2; TRBD1 aligns across 7 bases. Germline V lookup: CDR1 LGHDT, CDR2 YNNKEL (reference sequence). The CDR3 consists of 15 residues. J lost 4 bases, V lost 4 bases, and 9 bases had no gene match. The DNA for the CDR3 is TGTGCCAGCAGCCGCTTCGGGACAGCTCGCTATGGCTACACCTTC. It specifies CASSRFGTARYGYTF.

The chain couples TRBV7-9 to TRBJ1-1; possible D gene TRBD1, 6 bases. The CDR3 has 15 residues. The V gene's germline CDR1 is SEHNR and CDR2 FQNEAQ (reference sequence). V was clipped by 1 base and J by 5 bases, with 14 bases between them. CDR3 loop: CASSLDAGAGTEAFF. The CDR3 DNA follows: TGTGCCAGCAGCTTAGATGCGGGGGCTGGGACTGAAGCTTTCTTT.

The J gene is TRBJ1-2, the V gene TRBV7-6, with 9 bases that match TRBD1. Germline trimming cut 5 bases from V and 4 bases from J; bases unmatched to any gene: 11. This CDR3 is built from 16 residues. Germline V gives CDR1 SGHVS, CDR2 FNYEAQ. The chain's CDR3 is CASSPRTGEGLYGYTF. The CDR3 DNA follows: TGTGCCAGCAGCCCGCGGACAGGGGAGGGCCTCTATGGCTACACCTTC.

The chain uses TRBV4-1 and TRBJ1-2; TRBD1 matches 11 bases. The V gene end was trimmed by 3 bases and the J gene end by 8 bases; junction bases not matched to a gene: 11. CDR3 size: 16 residues. Per the germline V gene, CDR1 is MGHRA and CDR2 is YSYEKL. CDR3 protein: CASSHRAGTGGKGYTF. The CDR3 nucleotides are TGCGCCAGCAGCCACCGGGCCGGGACAGGGGGAAAGGGCTACACCTTC.